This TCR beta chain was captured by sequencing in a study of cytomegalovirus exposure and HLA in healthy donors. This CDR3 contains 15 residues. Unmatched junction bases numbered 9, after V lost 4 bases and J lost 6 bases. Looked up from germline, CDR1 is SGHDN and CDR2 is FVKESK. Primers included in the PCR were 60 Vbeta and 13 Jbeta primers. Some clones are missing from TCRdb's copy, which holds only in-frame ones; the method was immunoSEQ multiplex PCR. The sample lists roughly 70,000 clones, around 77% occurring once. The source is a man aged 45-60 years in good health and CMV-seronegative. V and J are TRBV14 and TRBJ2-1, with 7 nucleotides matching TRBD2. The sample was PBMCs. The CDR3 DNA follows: TGTGCCAGCAGCCGATGGGGAGGGCCATTCAATGAGCAGTTCTTC. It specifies CASSRWGGPFNEQFF.